This T cell receptor beta chain was sequenced in a study of T-cell memory formation after mild COVID-19. Looked up from germline, CDR1 is SGHTA and CDR2 is FQGNSA. CDR3 size: 14 residues. TCRdb reprocessed the 5' RACE reads with MiXCR, giving one entry per CDR3 protein. The sample has 470,000 or so distinct CDR3 sequences, around a sixth seen once. This clonotype was detected only a few times. Mismatch with germline at one junction end may stem from a read error. This sequence was found in an adult woman who had mild COVID-19 (a few samples of this study predate the infection). Cell type and time point are not known. The gene calls are TRBV7-2 and TRBJ2-1; 11 bases line up with TRBD2. The source material was PBMCs or a T cell subset sorted from them (not recorded which). The CDR3 spells CASSIAGGPDEQFF. CDR3 DNA: TGTGCCAGCAGCATAGCGGGAGGGCCCGATGAGCAGTTCTTC. Looking up the rest from reference TRBV7-2 and TRBJ2-1 gives the full variable domain: GAGVSQSPSNKVTEKGKDVELRCDPISGHTALYWYRQSLGQGLEFLIYFQGNSAPDKSGLPSDRFSAERTGGSVSTLTIQRTQQEDSAVYLCASSIAGGPDEQFFGPGTRLTVL.